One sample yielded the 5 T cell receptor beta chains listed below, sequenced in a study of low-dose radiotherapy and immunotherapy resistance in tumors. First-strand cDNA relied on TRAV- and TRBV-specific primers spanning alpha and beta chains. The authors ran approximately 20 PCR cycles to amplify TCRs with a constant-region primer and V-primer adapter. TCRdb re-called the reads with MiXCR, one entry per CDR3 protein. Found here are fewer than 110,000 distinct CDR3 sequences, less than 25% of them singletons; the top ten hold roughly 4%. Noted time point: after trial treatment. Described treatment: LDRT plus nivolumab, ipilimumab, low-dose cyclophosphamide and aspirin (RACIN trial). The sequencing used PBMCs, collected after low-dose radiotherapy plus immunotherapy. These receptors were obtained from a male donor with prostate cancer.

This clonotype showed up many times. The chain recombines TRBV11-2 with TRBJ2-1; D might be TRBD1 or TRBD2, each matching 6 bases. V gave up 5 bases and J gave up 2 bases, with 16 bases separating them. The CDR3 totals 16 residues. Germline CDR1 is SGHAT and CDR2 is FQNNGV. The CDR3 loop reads CASSGGTLEAYNEQFF. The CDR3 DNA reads TGTGCCAGCAGCGGGGGGACACTGGAGGCCTACAATGAGCAGTTCTTC. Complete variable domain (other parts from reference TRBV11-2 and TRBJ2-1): EAGVAQSPRYKIIEKRQSVAFWCNPISGHATLYWYQQILGQGPKLLIQFQNNGVVDDSQLPKDRFSAERLKGVDSTLKIQPAKLEDSAVYLCASSGGTLEAYNEQFFGPGTRLTVL.

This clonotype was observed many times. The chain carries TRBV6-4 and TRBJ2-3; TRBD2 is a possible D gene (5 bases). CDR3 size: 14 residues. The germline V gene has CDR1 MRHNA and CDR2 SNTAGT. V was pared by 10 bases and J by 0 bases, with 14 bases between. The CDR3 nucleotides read TGTGCCACCTCGACGGACTTTAGCACAGATACGCAGTATTTT. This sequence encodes CATSTDFSTDTQYF.

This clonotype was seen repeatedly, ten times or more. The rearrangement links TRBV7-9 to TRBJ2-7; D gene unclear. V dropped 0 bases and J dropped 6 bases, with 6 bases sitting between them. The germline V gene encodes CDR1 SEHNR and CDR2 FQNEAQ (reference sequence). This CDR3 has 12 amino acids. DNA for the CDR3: TGTGCCAGCAGCTTAGCGACGGGCGAGCAGTACTTC. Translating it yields CASSLATGEQYF.

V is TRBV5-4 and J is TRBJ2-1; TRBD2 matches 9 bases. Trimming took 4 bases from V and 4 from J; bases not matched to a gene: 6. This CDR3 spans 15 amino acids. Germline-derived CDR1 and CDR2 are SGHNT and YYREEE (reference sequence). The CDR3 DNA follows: TGTGCCAGCAGCCTAACTAGCGGGCAATACAATGAGCAGTTCTTC. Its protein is CASSLTSGQYNEQFF.

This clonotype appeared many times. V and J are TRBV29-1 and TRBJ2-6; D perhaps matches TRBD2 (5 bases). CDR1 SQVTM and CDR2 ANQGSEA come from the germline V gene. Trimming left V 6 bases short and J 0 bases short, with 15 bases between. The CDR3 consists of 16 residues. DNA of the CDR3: TGCAGCGTGAGGGCCTTACAGCACTCTGGGGCCAACGTCCTGACTTTC. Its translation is CSVRALQHSGANVLTF.